This paragraph covers one T cell receptor (beta chain) sequence. The target antigen is unknown. CDR3 length: 14 residues. The V end lost 5 bases, the J end lost 0 bases, and 8 bases lay between the germline ends. Germline V lookup: CDR1 SEHNR, CDR2 FQNEAQ (reference sequence). These data belong to a study of vaccination and CD4 T cells after COVID-19. The sample's treatment: roughly 11-day PBMC culture with coronavirus spike peptide pools or control peptides (ViraFEST assay). Cultured CD4+ T cell DNA was sequenced using the Oncomine TCR Beta short-read assay. TCRdb used MiXCR to reprocess the PCR reads, holding one entry per CDR3 protein. In the table there are 14,000 or so distinct CDR3 sequences, over 45% of which are singletons.

The chain has TRBV7-9 and TRBJ2-1; D unresolved. The TCR sequence derives from a human donor who had recovered from COVID-19. The input for sequencing was CD4+ T cells from blood, cultured in vitro, taken before SARS-CoV-2 vaccination. Here the CDR3 DNA reads TGTGCCAGCAGCCCCCAGATCTCCTACAATGAGCAGTTCTTC. Translated, it gives CASSPQISYNEQFF.